Shown below are 13 T cell receptor beta chains from a single sample sequenced in a study of blood T cell repertoires in COVID-19. Assay: immunoSEQ multiplex PCR; the TCRdb copy retains only in-frame clones and omits some. The repertoire consists of roughly 200,000 clones, with more than 70% occurring once and the leading ten covering under 9.5%. The material sequenced was PBMCs or T cells enriched from blood (not recorded which). Receptors were obtained from a woman between 25 and 40 years old who had recovered from COVID-19.

This chain connects TRBV14 to TRBJ1-2; possibly TRBD1 for D (5 bases). Germline V lookup: CDR1 SGHDN, CDR2 FVKESK. The V end lost 4 bases, the J end lost 0 bases, and 15 bases lay between the germline ends. This CDR3 has 16 residues. Here the CDR3 reads CASSPWGNPSNYGYTF. The CDR3 coding sequence is TGTGCCAGCAGCCCATGGGGCAACCCATCTAACTATGGCTACACCTTC.

This rearrangement joins TRBV21-1 to TRBJ1-2. TRBV21-1 has pseudogene status. The length of the CDR3 is 18 residues. CDR3 sequence reads: CASSRTGDGHRGDTGYTF. The CDR3 region has the DNA TGTGCCAGCAGCAGGACCGGGGACGGCCACCGGGGGGATACTGGCTACACCTTC.

The rearrangement links TRBV7-9 to TRBJ2-7, with 9 bases aligning to TRBD2. The ends lost 4 bases at V and 4 bases at J; junction bases unmatched: 5. CDR3 length: 14 residues. Germline loops: CDR1 SEHNR, CDR2 FQNEAQ (reference sequence). The CDR3 nucleotides are TGTGCCAGCAGCTACTCACTAGCGGGTTACGAGCAGTACTTC. Its protein product is CASSYSLAGYEQYF.

This chain uses TRBV7-9 with TRBJ1-3; 7 bases agree with TRBD1. Germline V gives CDR1 SEHNR, CDR2 FQNEAQ (reference sequence). CDR3 size: 16 residues. V lost 5 bases, J lost 3 bases, and 10 bases stayed unmatched. The CDR3 loop reads CASSPQGTEVGNTIYF. The CDR3 nucleotides read TGTGCCAGCAGCCCACAGGGGACCGAGGTTGGAAACACCATATATTTT.

J is TRBJ2-7 and V is TRBV14; 8 nucleotides match TRBD1. Looked up from germline, CDR1 is SGHDN and CDR2 is FVKESK. This CDR3 is 16 amino acids long. V was pared by 5 bases and J by 2 bases, with 11 bases of the junction left unmatched. Here the CDR3 reads CASSAGQDDRTYEQYF. The CDR3 DNA is TGTGCCAGCAGCGCGGGACAGGACGACAGGACCTACGAGCAGTACTTC.

This sequence joins TRBV5-4 and TRBJ2-3; D unclear. The CDR3 length is 13 residues. From germline, CDR1 is SGHNT and CDR2 YYREEE (reference sequence). The V end was cut by 3 bases, the J end by 4 bases, with 9 bases between. The CDR3 nucleotides read TGTGCCAGCAGCTCCCTATTAGCAGATACGCAGTATTTT. Translation gives CASSSLLADTQYF.

V gene TRBV3-1 (or the pseudogene TRBV3-2) combines with J gene TRBJ2-1; maybe TRBD1 (5 bases). The ends were cut back, 0 bases at V and 5 bases at J, with 5 bases in the middle. The V gene's germline CDR1 is LGHDT and CDR2 YNNKEL (reference sequence). CDR3 length: 13 residues. CDR3 DNA: TGTGCCAGCAGCCAAGACAGGGACAATGAGCAGTTCTTC. Translation: CASSQDRDNEQFF.

This chain links TRBV5-6 with TRBJ1-3, with TRBD1 as a possible D gene (5 bases). Trimming removed 7 bases from V and 4 bases from J, with 15 bases in between. Looked up from germline, CDR1 is SGHDT and CDR2 is YYEEEE. The CDR3 runs 14 residues. The CDR3 bases are TGTGCCAGCGGATCCAGGGTATCCGGAAACACCATATATTTT. Translation: CASGSRVSGNTIYF.

This chain links TRBV5-1 with TRBJ2-1, with D tentatively TRBD2 (7 bases). Germline CDR1 reads SGHRS; CDR2 reads YFSETQ. V shed 4 bases and J shed 7 bases, with 18 bases lying between them. The CDR3 has 15 amino acids. The CDR3 sequence is CASSEGPSGQNEQFF. CDR3 bases: TGCGCCAGCAGCGAGGGGCCTAGCGGACAGAATGAGCAGTTCTTC.

The J gene is TRBJ2-1, the V gene TRBV11-1, with 8 positions matching TRBD1. Trimming at V came to 4 bases and at J to 2 bases, leaving 7 bases not matched to a gene. CDR1 is SGHAT, CDR2 FQDESV, per germline (reference sequence). The CDR3 totals 16 residues. CDR3 in DNA: TGTGCCAGCAGCTCCGGGGACAGGCTAACCTACAATGAGCAGTTCTTC. It encodes CASSSGDRLTYNEQFF. Looking up the rest from reference TRBV11-1 and TRBJ2-1 gives the full variable domain: EAEVAQSPRYKITEKSQAVAFWCDPISGHATLYWYRQILGQGPELLVQFQDESVVDDSQLPKDRFSAERLKGVDSTLKIQPAELGDSAMYLCASSSGDRLTYNEQFFGPGTRLTVL.

J is TRBJ2-3 and V is TRBV2; 10 bases match TRBD2. The V segment lost 8 bases and the J segment 2 bases; nucleotides outside the gene matches: 1. This CDR3 region has 13 residues. CDR1 and CDR2 from the germline V gene are SNHLY and FYNNEI. CDR3 bases: TGTGCCAGCGGGACTAGCGTCACAGATACGCAGTATTTT. The encoded protein is CASGTSVTDTQYF.

The chain carries TRBV19 and TRBJ2-7; 9 bases map to TRBD1. Germline V gene sequence: CDR1 LNHDA, CDR2 SQIVND (reference sequence). The CDR3 spans 15 residues. With V trimmed by 8 bases and J by 3 bases, 11 bases remained unmatched. In nucleotides, the CDR3 is TGTGCCAGTTCAATAACGGGACAGGGTATCTACGAGCAGTACTTC. Residues: CASSITGQGIYEQYF. The full variable domain, rest sourced from reference TRBV19 and TRBJ2-7, is DGGITQSPKYLFRKEGQNVTLSCEQNLNHDAMYWYRQDPGQGLRLIYYSQIVNDFQKGDIAEGYSVSREKKESFPLTVTSAQKNPTAFYLCASSITGQGIYEQYFGPGTRLTVT.

This clone was observed a handful of times. The chain joins TRBV27 to TRBJ1-1; D is unclear. Trimming stripped 3 bases from V and 0 bases from J, with 8 bases between. Germline-derived CDR1 and CDR2 are MNHEY and SMNVEV (reference sequence). This CDR3 region has 14 residues. The CDR3 bases are TGTGCCAGCAGTTTCGGCAGGTTGAACACTGAAGCTTTCTTT. Amino acid sequence: CASSFGRLNTEAFF.